This T cell receptor (beta chain) appears in the sequencing data of a study of cytomegalovirus exposure and HLA in healthy donors. Comments on this clone: Its antigen is still unknown. A read error may account for a junction end that differs from germline.

PCR involved 60 Vbeta and 13 Jbeta primers. Sequencing was performed with immunoSEQ multiplex PCR; in TCRdb, only in-frame clones are kept and a portion is missing. The sample lists 150,000 to 160,000 clones, about 85% occurring once. Regarding the study as a whole: About 90% or about 30% of the time was how often most TCR beta V segments were productive, according to an earlier analysis. Versus the approximately 720-donor mean, an Asian-associated ancestry cluster reportedly showed fewer N-insertions in a later analysis. In a later analysis, TCR beta V- and J-gene trimming showed a link to a missense DCLRE1C variant. The presence/absence work took it that sequencing depth was about the same across donors.

The clonotype was recovered from a woman aged 18-29 years in good health and CMV-seronegative. Sample: PBMCs.

CDR3 bases: TGTTCCAGCAGCCAAAGCCCGGGGGGCTTGGACTATGGCTACACCTTC. Its protein product is CSSSQSPGGLDYGYTF. The chain links TRBV7-9 to TRBJ1-2; TRBD1 is a possible D gene (6 bases). The germline V gene encodes CDR1 SEHNR and CDR2 FQNEAQ (reference sequence). This CDR3 has 16 amino acids.